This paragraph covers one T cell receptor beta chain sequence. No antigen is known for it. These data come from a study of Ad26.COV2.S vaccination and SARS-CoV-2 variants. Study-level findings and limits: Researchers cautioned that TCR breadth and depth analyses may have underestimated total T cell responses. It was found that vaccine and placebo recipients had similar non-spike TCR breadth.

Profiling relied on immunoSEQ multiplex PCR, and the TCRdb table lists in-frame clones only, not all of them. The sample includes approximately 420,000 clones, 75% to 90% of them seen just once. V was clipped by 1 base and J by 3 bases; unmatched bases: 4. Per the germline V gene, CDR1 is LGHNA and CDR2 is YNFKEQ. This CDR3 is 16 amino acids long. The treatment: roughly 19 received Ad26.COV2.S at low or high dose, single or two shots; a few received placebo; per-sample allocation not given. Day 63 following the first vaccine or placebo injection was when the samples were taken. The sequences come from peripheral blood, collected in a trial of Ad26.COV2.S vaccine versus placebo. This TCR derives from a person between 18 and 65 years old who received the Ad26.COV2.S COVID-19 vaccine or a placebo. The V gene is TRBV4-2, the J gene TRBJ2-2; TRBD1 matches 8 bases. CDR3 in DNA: TGTGCCAGCAGCCAAGTTGAACAGGGGGACACCGGGGAGCTGTTTTTT. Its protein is CASSQVEQGDTGELFF.